These 9 T cell receptor beta chains share one sample of origin, sequenced in a study of cytomegalovirus exposure and HLA in healthy donors. Researchers ran the PCR with 60 Vbeta and 13 Jbeta primers. Profiling relied on immunoSEQ multiplex PCR, and the TCRdb table lists in-frame clones only, not all of them. The profile covers around 140,000 clones, with 72% appearing a single time and over 4% taken by the ten largest. The specimen was PBMCs. The receptor set was obtained from a middle-aged man in good health and CMV-seropositive.

CDR3 amino acids: CASYIDCCWRADTQYF. CDR3 DNA sequence: TGTGCCAGCTACATAGACTGCTGCTGGCGGGCAGATACGCAGTATTTT. The chain recombines TRBV6-4 with TRBJ2-3; D is possibly TRBD2 (5 bases). Germline CDR1 reads MRHNA; CDR2 reads SNTAGT. The ends were cut back, 8 bases at V and 4 bases at J, with 22 bases in the middle. The CDR3 is made up of 16 amino acids.

About this clone itself: The same CDR3 is also encoded by other DNA sequences in this sample. The CDR3 sequence: CASSLTGYEQYF. The DNA for the CDR3 is TGTGCCAGCAGCTTGACAGGCTACGAGCAGTACTTC. The chain carries TRBV7-9 and TRBJ2-7, with D perhaps matching TRBD1 (6 bases). With 3 bases removed from V and 3 bases from J, the gap between germline ends came to 6 bases. The CDR3 consists of 12 residues. Germline CDR1 SEHNR, CDR2 FQNEAQ (reference sequence).

CDR3 region: CASSSSQGAWDTEAFF. The CDR3 DNA reads TGTGCCAGCAGCTCGAGTCAGGGGGCTTGGGACACTGAAGCTTTCTTT. V usage is TRBV7-9 and J usage is TRBJ1-1, with 8 bases that match TRBD1. V dropped 4 bases and J dropped 3; count of bases not matched to a gene: 10. Germline CDR1 reads SEHNR; CDR2 reads FQNEAQ (reference sequence). The CDR3 consists of 16 residues.

The rearrangement links TRBV5-1 to TRBJ2-1; 7 bases agree with TRBD1. V dropped 0 bases and J dropped 5; count of bases not matched to a gene: 8. Germline CDR1 SGHRS, CDR2 YFSETQ. The CDR3 sequence is 16 residues long. CDR3 sequence: CASSLGRGWTDNEQFF. Written as DNA, the CDR3 is TGCGCCAGCAGCTTGGGCAGGGGGTGGACGGACAATGAGCAGTTCTTC.

The chain joins TRBV19 to TRBJ2-7; a possible D gene is TRBD2 (5 bases). The CDR3 has 16 residues. Per the germline V gene, CDR1 is LNHDA and CDR2 is SQIVND (reference sequence). V lost 3 bases, J lost 3 bases, and 18 bases lay in between. The CDR3 here is CASSMRVAGRSYEQYF. In DNA form, the CDR3 reads TGTGCCAGTAGTATGAGGGTGGCGGGCAGAAGCTACGAGCAGTACTTC. The entire variable domain, with the rest obtained from reference TRBV19 and TRBJ2-7, is as follows: DGGITQSPKYLFRKEGQNVTLSCEQNLNHDAMYWYRQDPGQGLRLIYYSQIVNDFQKGDIAEGYSVSREKKESFPLTVTSAQKNPTAFYLCASSMRVAGRSYEQYFGPGTRLTVT.

V gene TRBV5-1 combines with J gene TRBJ2-2, with TRBD2 identical over 12 bases. The CDR3 consists of 14 residues. In germline, CDR1 is SGHRS, CDR2 YFSETQ. V dropped 9 bases and J dropped 7; count of bases not matched to a gene: 7. DNA for the CDR3: TGCGCCACCGGCCTGGGACTAGCGGGCGGGGAGCTGTTTTTT. The encoded protein is CATGLGLAGGELFF.

The chain uses TRBV5-1 and TRBJ1-1, with D tentatively TRBD1 (5 bases). Germline V gives CDR1 SGHRS, CDR2 YFSETQ. The CDR3 loop spans 14 amino acids. The ends were cut back, 0 bases at V and 1 base at J, with 7 bases in the middle. The CDR3, as DNA: TGCGCCAGCAGCTTGGATACAGGGAACACTGAAGCTTTCTTT. Translation: CASSLDTGNTEAFF.

As DNA, the CDR3 is TGCAGTGCTAGAACTCGCACTGAAGCTTTCTTT. Translation: CSARTRTEAFF. The gene calls are TRBV20-1 and TRBJ1-1; D unresolved. This CDR3 region has 11 residues. Per the germline V gene, CDR1 is DFQATT and CDR2 is SNEGSKA (reference sequence). The V end lost 2 bases, the J end lost 4 bases, and 5 bases lay between the germline ends.

Only a few counts were recorded for this clone. This chain joins TRBV6-1 and TRBJ1-2, with a tentative D call TRBD1 (5 bases). V dropped 1 base and J dropped 1 base, with 7 bases sitting between them. Germline V CDR1 and CDR2: MNHNS, SASEGT. The CDR3 totals 14 residues. In DNA, the CDR3 is TGTGCCAGCAGTGAAGGGGGCGTTAACTATGGCTACACCTTC. It codes for CASSEGGVNYGYTF.